The present T cell receptor (beta chain) was sequenced within a study of T cells after posttransplantation cyclophosphamide (dated by TCRdb to the mid-2010s). For context, the study as a whole: T cell repertoire reconstitution was tracked by TRB sequencing after myeloablative bone marrow transplantation in which posttransplantation cyclophosphamide was used as GVHD prophylaxis. Samples from 30 to 35 PTCy-treated patients, along with samples from about 17 of their related bone marrow donors, underwent antigen receptor sequencing. Blood from all 35 or so PTCy patients who had 1-year posttransplant specimens underwent TRB sequencing. In 3 patients, up to about 3 additional blood samples taken between 2 and 5.2 years after transplant also underwent TRB sequencing, as did pretransplant blood from a handful of patients. Because TRA and TRB clonality correlated tightly in 10 or so samples, later TCR analyses were limited to TRB. Public TRB sequences were checked against a database of over 3,600 sequences associated with responses to pathogens, tumor antigens, self-antigens and alloantigens.

This clone was detected many times. Which antigen it targets is not known. Base qualities are not recorded, but no much larger clone differs from it by a single base. CDR1 is given as SGHNT and CDR2 as YYREEE, both from the germline V gene (reference sequence). V trim: 4 bases; J trim: 4 bases; unmatched bases: 12. The CDR3 measures 17 amino acids from cysteine to phenylalanine. The kept DNA is CDR3 alone, 51 bases in frame from the first base. The treatment or condition label on this specimen signifies: high-dose cyclophosphamide on days +3 and +4 as single-agent GVHD prophylaxis. Busulfan and fludarabine conditioning, a related or unrelated marrow graft, and cyclophosphamide on days +3 and +4 were given to PTCy patients. The PTCy-treated patients were drawn from a prospective, multi-institutional clinical trial. Peripheral blood and bone marrow mononuclear cells were isolated by Ficoll-Hypaque density centrifugation and were cryopreserved.

Overall study results and their limits: At 1-2 months, donor-recipient similarity was low but rose over the first year, and the later blood repertoires were often dominated by donor CD8+ memory clones. Across fewer than 55 patients, TRB clonality was highly associated with recipient CMV seropositivity and CMV reactivation, and PTCy diversity was similar to diversity in CNI/methotrexate controls. The TRB repertoires of T cells infiltrating skin or the GI tract showed only limited overlap with the TRB repertoires found in blood.

Genomic DNA was the input for TRB sequencing, which was run either with the immunoSEQ assay at survey resolution or with the hsTCRB kit. As for the original processing: The immunoSEQ software handled the initial read processing, while the LymphoSeq R package was used for the repertoire analyses. Clonality was computed as 1 minus normalized Shannon entropy; Gini coefficient was also calculated for each TRB dataset. To infer phenotypes in unsorted samples, TRB sequences from sorted subsets of the recipient or donor were mapped onto unsorted samples from the same recipient. TCRdb re-hosts the immuneACCESS table, in-frame sequences only. Its copies lack some clones; in the studies checked, an unresolved V gene accounts for under half of them, and the cause for the rest is not known. That table is the source of V, J and clone size, and D and trimming were worked out from the DNA. This sample has around 10,000 clones in the table, none counted a single time. The ten top clones hold about 28% of the sample.

The chain was built from TRBV5-4 and TRBJ1-3, and TRBD1 aligns with 9 junction nucleotides. The sequence was collected from a female patient in her thirties or forties who received an allogeneic stem cell transplant from a related donor, was CMV-positive, and had no GVHD. Some T cells present after a transplant may be cells of the graft donor. Here the sequenced sample was PBMCs, taken after allogeneic stem cell transplant with posttransplant cyclophosphamide. The DNA sequence is given as TGTGCCAGCAGCAGGACCGGGACAGGGTTCTCCGGAAACACCATATATTTT. Translated, it reads CASSRTGTGFSGNTIYF.